This T cell receptor (beta chain) was profiled in a study of blood T cell repertoires in COVID-19. Across the whole study: Both acute and convalescent COVID-19 samples were obtained from the United States, Italy and Spain. Sample material is recorded as cDNA or gDNA derived from T cells, B-cell-depleted T cells, or PBMCs.

Original processing methods: The assay estimated nucleated cells by amplifying reference gene primers. Sequencing used immunoSEQ multiplex PCR; TCRdb keeps in-frame clones, though not all of them. V, J and clone size reflect that table, while D and trimming were determined from the DNA. The sample holds 55,000 to 70,000 clones, 70% to 90% seen once. CDR1 SGHTA and CDR2 FQGTGA come from the germline V gene. V trimming: 4 bases; J trimming: 4 bases; junction bases outside the gene matches: 7. The CDR3 extends over 16 amino acids. The receptor was derived from a man in his fifties or sixties with acute or convalescent COVID-19. The V and J genes are TRBV7-3 and TRBJ2-1; 10 bases are shared with TRBD2. Sequenced material: peripheral blood. The CDR3: CASSSTGAGGYNEQFF. DNA for the CDR3: TGTGCCAGCAGCTCCACGGGAGCGGGAGGGTACAATGAGCAGTTCTTC.